The source of this T cell receptor (beta chain) is a study of neurological immune-mediated disorders. Findings and limits, study-wide: None of the CDR3 amino acid sequences of expanded clones recurred across subjects, suggesting private repertoires in all groups. Multiple sclerosis was found to have the least TCR clonal expansion, below healthy controls, and HTLV-1-associated myelopathy the most.

This clonotype was recorded many times. Its antigen is as yet unknown. V shed 7 bases and J shed 3 bases, with 10 bases lying between them. The CDR3 loop spans 13 amino acids. It was by 5'RACE with 10-nucleotide random UMIs that the cDNA was made. TCRdb re-called the 5' RACE reads with MiXCR, one entry per CDR3 protein. The table lists 55,000 to 85,000 distinct CDR3 sequences, 3% to 4% of them singletons. The chain links TRBV12-3 or TRBV12-4 to TRBJ1-3; D unresolved. The material sequenced was PBMCs. This sequence was found in a woman in her 50s with multiple sclerosis. This chain's CDR3 is CASKEYFGNTIYF. In DNA, the CDR3 is TGTGCCAGCAAGGAGTATTTTGGAAACACCATATATTTT.